This T cell receptor (beta chain) comes out of a study of blood T cell repertoires in COVID-19. Study overall: There were acute and convalescent COVID-19 samples, and they came from the United States, Italy and Spain.

The length of the CDR3 is 16 residues. The V gene lost 2 bases and the J gene lost 3 bases, with 16 bases spanning the gap. The germline gives CDR1 LGHNA, CDR2 YNFKEQ. Authors' processing steps: Amplification with reference gene primers provided the estimates of nucleated cell counts. Some clones are missing from TCRdb's copy, which holds only in-frame ones; the method was immunoSEQ multiplex PCR. The V and J calls and clone size are taken from that table; D and trimming were inferred from the DNA. The sample gives about 150,000 clones, nearly 85% of which show up once; 35% to 55% is in the top ten. This clone came up a few times.

V usage is TRBV4-2 and J usage is TRBJ1-1; the D is unclear. This clonotype was sampled from a human donor in a cohort sampled during active COVID-19. The specimen was peripheral blood. The CDR3: CASSQRFSAGYTEAFF. CDR3 in DNA: TGTGCCAGCAGCCAACGGTTCTCGGCAGGTTACACTGAAGCTTTCTTT.